This T cell receptor beta chain derives from a study of blood T cells in healthy people across ages. Study observations and caveats: From one million sequenced T cells, diversity estimates were lower bounds.

Regarding this clonotype: Its cognate antigen is unknown.

A second PCR, run for roughly 7 to 12 cycles, used a sample-barcoded 5' primer plus a J-beta primer mix. Every cDNA was tagged by a template-switch adaptor with 12 random nucleotides. Each sample provided no less than 2.5 million CDR3-containing paired-end reads. TCRdb re-called the 5' RACE reads through MiXCR, storing one row per CDR3 protein. The table includes some 800,000 distinct CDR3 sequences, under 45% detected once. There were at least 6 micrograms of total RNA extracted from every sample. Trimming took 1 base from V and 5 from J, leaving 11 bases between them. Germline-derived CDR1 and CDR2 are DFQATT and SNEGSKA (reference sequence). The CDR3 length is 13 residues.

The chain carries TRBV20-1 and TRBJ1-2; a weak D match, TRBD1 (5 bases). The origin of this receptor is a man aged 55 to 69 in good health. Material for sequencing was blood. The CDR3 DNA follows: TGCAGTGCTAGAGGCGGGGACGGGTATGGCTACACCTTC. This encodes CSARGGDGYGYTF.